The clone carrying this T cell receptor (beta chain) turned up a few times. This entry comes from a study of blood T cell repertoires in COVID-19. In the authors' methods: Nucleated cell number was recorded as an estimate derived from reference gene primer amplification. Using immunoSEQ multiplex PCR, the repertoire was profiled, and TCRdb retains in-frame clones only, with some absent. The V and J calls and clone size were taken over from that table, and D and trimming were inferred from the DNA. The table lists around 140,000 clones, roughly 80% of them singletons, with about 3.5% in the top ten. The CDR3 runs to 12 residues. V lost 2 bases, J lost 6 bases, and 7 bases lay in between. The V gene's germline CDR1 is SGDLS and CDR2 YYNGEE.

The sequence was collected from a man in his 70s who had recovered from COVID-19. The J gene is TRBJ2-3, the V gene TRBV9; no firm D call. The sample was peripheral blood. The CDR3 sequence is CASSVISDTQYF. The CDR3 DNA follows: TGTGCCAGCAGCGTTATTTCGGATACGCAGTATTTT.